The TCR beta chain under discussion was sequenced for a study of blood T cell repertoires in COVID-19. This clone was counted between two and nine times. This sample also contains other DNA sequences that code for the same CDR3. The CDR3 loop spans 13 amino acids. Per the germline V gene, CDR1 is MNHEY and CDR2 is SMNVEV (reference sequence). V was pared by 6 bases and J by 4 bases, with 5 bases of the junction left unmatched. Per the original data handling: Amplified reference gene primers provided the basis for estimating nucleated cell counts. The assay was immunoSEQ multiplex PCR, and TCRdb's table has in-frame clones only and misses some. That table furnishes V, J and clone size, whereas the DNA furnished D and trimming. The sample lists fewer than 350,000 clones, 65% to 90% occurring once.

Sequenced material: peripheral blood. The chain employs TRBV27 and TRBJ1-2; 7 bases map to TRBD1. This receptor was taken from a human donor in a cohort sampled during active COVID-19. The CDR3 DNA sequence: TGTGCCAGCAGCTCGACAGGGATCTATGGCTACACCTTC. Its protein product is CASSSTGIYGYTF.